This record looks at one T cell receptor (beta chain) sequence and its context. The antigen is undetermined. The data stem from a study of T cell repertoires in cytomegalovirus infection. Study in general: CMV infection and matching HLA type were both indicated by public TCR beta signatures.

General observations from the study: Identification of carriers of CMV plus the relevant HLA was achieved through cumulative public TCR beta family frequency. Within the response measured ex vivo, HLA-C-restricted CMV-specific TCR beta clonotypes were dominant.

Each CDR3 protein gets one entry after TCRdb re-called the reads with MiXCR. The repertoire holds 740,000 or so distinct CDR3 sequences, 35% to 40% seen once, with around 2.6% in the top ten. The source of this sequence is a human donor in good health (CMV status not recorded). Some clones in this sample may be carry-over from other donors' samples. The specimen was PBMCs.

This CDR3 is CATSDSGVRERIGDEQFF. CDR3 coding DNA: TGTGCCACCAGTGATTCGGGAGTGCGGGAGAGGATTGGGGATGAGCAGTTCTTC. The chain joins TRBV24-1 to TRBJ2-1; TRBD2 matches 7 bases. This CDR3 region has 18 residues. Looked up from germline, CDR1 is KGHDR and CDR2 is SFDVKD. V gave up 2 bases and J gave up 8 bases; unmatched junction bases: 17.